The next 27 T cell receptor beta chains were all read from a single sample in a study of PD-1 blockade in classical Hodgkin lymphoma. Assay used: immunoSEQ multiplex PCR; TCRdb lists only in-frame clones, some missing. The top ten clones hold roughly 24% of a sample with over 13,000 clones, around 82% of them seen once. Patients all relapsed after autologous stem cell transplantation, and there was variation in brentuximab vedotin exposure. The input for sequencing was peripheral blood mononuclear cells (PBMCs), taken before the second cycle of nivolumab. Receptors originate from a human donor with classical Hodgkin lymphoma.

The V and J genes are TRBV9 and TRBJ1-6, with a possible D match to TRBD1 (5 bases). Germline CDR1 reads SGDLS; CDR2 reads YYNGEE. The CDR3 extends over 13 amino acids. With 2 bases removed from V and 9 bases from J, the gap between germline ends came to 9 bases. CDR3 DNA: TGTGCCAGCAGCGTCAGGGTAGGTTCACCCCTCCACTTT. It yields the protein CASSVRVGSPLHF.

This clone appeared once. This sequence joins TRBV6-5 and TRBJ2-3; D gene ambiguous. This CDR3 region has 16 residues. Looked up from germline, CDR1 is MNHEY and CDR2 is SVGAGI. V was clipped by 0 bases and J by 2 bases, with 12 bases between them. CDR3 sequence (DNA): TGTGCCAGCAGTTACTCGAGAGGACGGTTCACAGATACGCAGTATTTT. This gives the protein CASSYSRGRFTDTQYF.

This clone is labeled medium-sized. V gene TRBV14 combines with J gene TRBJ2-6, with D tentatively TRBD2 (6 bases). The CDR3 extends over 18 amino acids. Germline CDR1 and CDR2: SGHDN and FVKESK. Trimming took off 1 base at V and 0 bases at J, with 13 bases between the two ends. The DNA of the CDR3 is TGTGCCAGCAGCCAAGTGGGGGGTGGGTTCTCTGGGGCCAACGTCCTGACTTTC. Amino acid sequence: CASSQVGGGFSGANVLTF.

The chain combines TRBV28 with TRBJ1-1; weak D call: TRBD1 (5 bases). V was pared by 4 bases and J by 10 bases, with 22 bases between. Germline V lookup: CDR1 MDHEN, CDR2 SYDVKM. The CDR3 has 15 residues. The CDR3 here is CASSSPGRSGSGAFF. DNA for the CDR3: TGTGCCAGCAGTTCCCCAGGGAGGTCCGGTTCAGGAGCTTTCTTT.

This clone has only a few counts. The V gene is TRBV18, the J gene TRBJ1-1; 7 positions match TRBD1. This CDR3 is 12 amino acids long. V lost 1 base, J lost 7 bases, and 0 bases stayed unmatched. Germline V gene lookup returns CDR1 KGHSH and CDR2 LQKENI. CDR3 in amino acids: CASSPRDSEAFF. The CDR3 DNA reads TGTGCCAGCTCACCACGGGACAGTGAAGCTTTCTTT.

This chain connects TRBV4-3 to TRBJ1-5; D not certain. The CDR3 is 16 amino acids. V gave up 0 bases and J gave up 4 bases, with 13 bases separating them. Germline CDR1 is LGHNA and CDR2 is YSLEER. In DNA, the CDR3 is TGCGCCAGCAGCCAAGAATCTGGGGTCTATAATCAGCCCCAGCATTTT. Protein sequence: CASSQESGVYNQPQHF.

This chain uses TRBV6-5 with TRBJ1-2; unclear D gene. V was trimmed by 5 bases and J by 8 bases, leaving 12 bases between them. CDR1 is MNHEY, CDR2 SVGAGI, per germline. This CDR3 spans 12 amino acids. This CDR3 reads CASSGGTLGYTF. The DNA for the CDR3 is TGTGCCAGCAGTGGCGGAACCCTAGGCTACACCTTC.

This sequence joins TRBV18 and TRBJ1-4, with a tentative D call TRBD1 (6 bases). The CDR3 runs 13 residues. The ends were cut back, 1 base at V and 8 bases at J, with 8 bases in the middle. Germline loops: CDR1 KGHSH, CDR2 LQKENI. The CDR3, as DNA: TGTGCCAGCTCACCACTACAGGGCGAAAAACTGTTTTTT. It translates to CASSPLQGEKLFF.

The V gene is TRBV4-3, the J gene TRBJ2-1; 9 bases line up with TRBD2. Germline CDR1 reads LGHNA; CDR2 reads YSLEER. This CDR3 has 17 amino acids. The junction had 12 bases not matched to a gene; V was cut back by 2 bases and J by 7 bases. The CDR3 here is CASSQFFAGGPGNEQFF. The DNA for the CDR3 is TGCGCCAGCAGCCAATTTTTCGCGGGGGGGCCTGGGAATGAGCAGTTCTTC.

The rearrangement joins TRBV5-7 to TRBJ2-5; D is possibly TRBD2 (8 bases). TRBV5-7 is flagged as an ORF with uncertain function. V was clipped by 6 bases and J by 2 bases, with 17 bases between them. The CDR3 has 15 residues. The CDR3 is CASTHVAGQQETQYF. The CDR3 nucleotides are TGTGCCAGCACCCATGTAGCGGGACAGCAAGAGACCCAGTACTTC.

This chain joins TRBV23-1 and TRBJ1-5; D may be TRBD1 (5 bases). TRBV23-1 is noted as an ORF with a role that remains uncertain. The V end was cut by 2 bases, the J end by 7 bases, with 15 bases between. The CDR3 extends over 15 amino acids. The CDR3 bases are TGCGCCAGCAGTCAAGGACATAGCTCCGGCCAGCCCCAGCATTTT. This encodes CASSQGHSSGQPQHF.

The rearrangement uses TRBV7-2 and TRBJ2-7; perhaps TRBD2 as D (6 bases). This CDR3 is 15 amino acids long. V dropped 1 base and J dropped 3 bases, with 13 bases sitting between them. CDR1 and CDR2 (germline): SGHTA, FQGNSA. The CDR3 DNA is TGTGCCAGCAGCTTAGATGTTGGAGGGGTCTACGAGCAGTACTTC. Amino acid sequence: CASSLDVGGVYEQYF.

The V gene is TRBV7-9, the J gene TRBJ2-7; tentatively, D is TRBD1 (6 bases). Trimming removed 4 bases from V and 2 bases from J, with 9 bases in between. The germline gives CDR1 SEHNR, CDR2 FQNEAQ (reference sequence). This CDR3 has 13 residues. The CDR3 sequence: CASSSGQTYEQYF. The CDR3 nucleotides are TGTGCCAGCAGCTCCGGACAGACCTACGAGCAGTACTTC.

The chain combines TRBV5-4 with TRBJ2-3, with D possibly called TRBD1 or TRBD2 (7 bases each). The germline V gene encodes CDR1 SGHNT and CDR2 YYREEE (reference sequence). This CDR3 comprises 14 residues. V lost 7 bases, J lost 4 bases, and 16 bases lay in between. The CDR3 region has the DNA TGTGCCAGCGGGGGGGACAGAGTACCAGATACGCAGTATTTT. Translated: CASGGDRVPDTQYF.

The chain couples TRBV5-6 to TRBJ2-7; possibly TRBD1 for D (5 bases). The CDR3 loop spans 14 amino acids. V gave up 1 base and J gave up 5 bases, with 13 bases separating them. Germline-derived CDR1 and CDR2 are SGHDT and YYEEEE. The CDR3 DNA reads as TGTGCCAGCAGCTTGCCAGGGCGCTTGGACGAGCAGTACTTC. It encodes CASSLPGRLDEQYF.

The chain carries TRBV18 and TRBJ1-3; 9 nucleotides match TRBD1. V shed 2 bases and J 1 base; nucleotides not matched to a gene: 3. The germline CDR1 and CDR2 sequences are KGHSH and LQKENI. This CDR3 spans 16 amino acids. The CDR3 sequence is CASSPVQGASGNTIYF. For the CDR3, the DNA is TGTGCCAGCTCACCAGTACAGGGGGCATCTGGAAACACCATATATTTT.

CDR3 nucleotide sequence: TGTGCCAGCAGCTTAGTGGGCGGGGGGAACAATGAGCAGTTCTTC. Encoded protein: CASSLVGGGNNEQFF. The V gene is TRBV7-2, the J gene TRBJ2-1; 8 nucleotides match TRBD2. The CDR3 is 15 amino acids. Germline V gene data show CDR1 as SGHTA and CDR2 as FQGNSA. Trimming cost V 1 base and J 5 bases; bases outside gene matches: 4.

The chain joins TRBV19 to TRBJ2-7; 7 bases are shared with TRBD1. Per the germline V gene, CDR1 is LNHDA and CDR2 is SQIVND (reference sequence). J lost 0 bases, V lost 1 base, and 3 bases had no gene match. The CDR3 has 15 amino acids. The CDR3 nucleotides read TGTGCCAGTAGTATAGCTTGGACAGGCTCCTACGAGCAGTACTTC. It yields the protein CASSIAWTGSYEQYF.

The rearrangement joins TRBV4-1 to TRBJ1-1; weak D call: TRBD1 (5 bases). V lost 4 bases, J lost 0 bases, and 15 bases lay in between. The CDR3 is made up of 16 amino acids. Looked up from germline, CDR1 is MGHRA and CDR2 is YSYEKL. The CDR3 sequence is CASSRPSGRLNTEAFF. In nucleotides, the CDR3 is TGCGCCAGCAGCCGACCATCGGGACGGCTGAACACTGAAGCTTTCTTT.

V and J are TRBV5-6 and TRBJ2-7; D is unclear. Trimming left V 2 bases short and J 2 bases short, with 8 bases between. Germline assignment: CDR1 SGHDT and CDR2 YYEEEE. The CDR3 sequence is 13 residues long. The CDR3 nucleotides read TGTGCCAGCAGCTTCGGCAGGACCTACGAGCAGTACTTC. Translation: CASSFGRTYEQYF.

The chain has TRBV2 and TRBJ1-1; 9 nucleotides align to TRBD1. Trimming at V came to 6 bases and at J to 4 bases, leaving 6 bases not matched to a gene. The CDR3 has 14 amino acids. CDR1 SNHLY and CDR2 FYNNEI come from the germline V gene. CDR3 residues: CASRDRGYSTEAFF. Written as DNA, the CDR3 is TGTGCCAGCAGGGACAGGGGATATAGCACTGAAGCTTTCTTT.

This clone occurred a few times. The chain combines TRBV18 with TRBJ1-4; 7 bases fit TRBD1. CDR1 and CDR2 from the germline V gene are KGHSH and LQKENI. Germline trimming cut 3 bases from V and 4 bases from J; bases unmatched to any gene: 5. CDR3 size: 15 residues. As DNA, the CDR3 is TGTGCCAGCTCACCCACGGGACAGCATAATGAAAAACTGTTTTTT. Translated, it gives CASSPTGQHNEKLFF.

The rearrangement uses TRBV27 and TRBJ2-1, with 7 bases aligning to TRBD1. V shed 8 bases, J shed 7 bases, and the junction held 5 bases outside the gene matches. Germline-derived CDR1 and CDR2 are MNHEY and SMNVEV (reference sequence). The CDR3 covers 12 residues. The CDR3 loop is CASGYRGNEQFF. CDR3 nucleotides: TGTGCCAGCGGCTACAGGGGTAATGAGCAGTTCTTC.

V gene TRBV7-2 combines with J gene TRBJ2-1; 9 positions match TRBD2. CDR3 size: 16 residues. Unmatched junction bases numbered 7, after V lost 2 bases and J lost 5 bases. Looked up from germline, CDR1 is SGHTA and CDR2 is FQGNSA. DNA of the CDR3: TGTGCCAGCAGCTTAAACGGGTTAGCGGGGGACAATGAGCAGTTCTTC. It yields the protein CASSLNGLAGDNEQFF.

The CDR3 DNA reads TGTGCCAGCAGCCAGCTGGGACTAGCGGGGGCCTTCAAATACTACGAGCAGTACTTC. Its translation: CASSQLGLAGAFKYYEQYF. The J gene is TRBJ2-7, the V gene TRBV7-9; 14 nucleotides agree with TRBD2. CDR1 and CDR2 from the germline V gene are SEHNR and FQNEAQ (reference sequence). This CDR3 contains 19 residues. J was trimmed by 3 bases and V by 5 bases; bases with no gene match: 15.

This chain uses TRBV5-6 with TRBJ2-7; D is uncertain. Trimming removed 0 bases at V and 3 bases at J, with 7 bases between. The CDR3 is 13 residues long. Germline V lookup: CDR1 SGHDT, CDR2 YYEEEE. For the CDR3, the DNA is TGTGCCAGCAGCTTGGGGCAGAGCTACGAGCAGTACTTC. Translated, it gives CASSLGQSYEQYF.

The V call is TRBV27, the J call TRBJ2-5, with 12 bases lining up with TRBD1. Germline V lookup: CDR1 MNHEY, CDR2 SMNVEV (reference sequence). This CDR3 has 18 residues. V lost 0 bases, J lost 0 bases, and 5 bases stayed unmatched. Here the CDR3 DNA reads TGTGCCAGCAGTTTATCGGGGACAGGGGGCAGGGACCAAGAGACCCAGTACTTC. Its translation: CASSLSGTGGRDQETQYF.